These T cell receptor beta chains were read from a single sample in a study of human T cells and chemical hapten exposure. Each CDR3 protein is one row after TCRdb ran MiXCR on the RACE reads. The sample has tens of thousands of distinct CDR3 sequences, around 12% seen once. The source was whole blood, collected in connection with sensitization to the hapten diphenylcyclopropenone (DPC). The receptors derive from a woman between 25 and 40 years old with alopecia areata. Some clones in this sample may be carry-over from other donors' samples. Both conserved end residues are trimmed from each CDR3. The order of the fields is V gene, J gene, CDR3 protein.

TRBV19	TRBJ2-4	ASSTLAGGPGAKNIQY
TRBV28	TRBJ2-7	ASSLQGAEQY
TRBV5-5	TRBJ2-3	ASSLGRGLWADTQY
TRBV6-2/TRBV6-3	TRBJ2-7	ASSYSRGSYEQY
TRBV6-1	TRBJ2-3	ASSEHLAGPSTDTQY
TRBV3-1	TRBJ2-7	ASSQDTLALFEQY
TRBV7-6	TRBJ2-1	ASSAGTTDWDEQF
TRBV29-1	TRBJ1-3	SAFRGNTIY
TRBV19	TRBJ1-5	ASSRQPSPNQPQH
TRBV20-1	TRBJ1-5	SARRGGQPQH
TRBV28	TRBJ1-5	ASRSSNQPQH
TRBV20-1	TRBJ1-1	STRLQGETAF
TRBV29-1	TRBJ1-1	SAAVNTEAF
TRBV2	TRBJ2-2	ASSVAASGTGELF
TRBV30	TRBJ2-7	AWEGARGDEQY
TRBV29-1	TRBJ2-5	SSLQGRETQY
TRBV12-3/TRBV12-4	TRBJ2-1	ASGDRASYNEQF
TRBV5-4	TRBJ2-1	ASRLTAVSYNEQF
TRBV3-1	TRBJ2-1	ASSQNWLAGGEQF
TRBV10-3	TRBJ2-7	AITTLQGGEQY
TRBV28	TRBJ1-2	ATSTGLYGYT
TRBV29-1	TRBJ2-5	SVAGETQY
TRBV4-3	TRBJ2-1	ASSQSVLVGGNEQF
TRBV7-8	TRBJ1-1	ASSLGSRVIEAF
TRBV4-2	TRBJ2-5	ASSQSGTKVETQY
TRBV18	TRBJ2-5	ASSRSRANQETQY
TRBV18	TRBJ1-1	ASSRDKINTEAF
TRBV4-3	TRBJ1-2	ASSQDTGTGAQYGYT
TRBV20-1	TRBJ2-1	SASKGTRGLNEQF
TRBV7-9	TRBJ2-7	ASLGASYEQY
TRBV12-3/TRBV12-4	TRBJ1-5	ASSPSGREDQPQH
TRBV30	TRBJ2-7	AWSLGGNYEQY
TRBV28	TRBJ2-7	ASSGLVIGYEQY
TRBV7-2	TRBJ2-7	ASRPGLAINEQY
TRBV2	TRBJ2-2	ANYRQPISNTGELF
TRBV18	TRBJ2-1	ASSPTQDLYNEQF
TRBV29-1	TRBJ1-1	SVDTTTGITEAF
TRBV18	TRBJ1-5	ASSPTAGEDQPQH
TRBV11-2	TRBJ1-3	ASSLDGVGGNTIY
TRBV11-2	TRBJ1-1	ASSLEPGGTAEAF
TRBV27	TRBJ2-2	ASSSGLVTGELF
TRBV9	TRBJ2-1	ASSVEVGQNEQF
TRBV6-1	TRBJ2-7	ASSDRDRTYEQY
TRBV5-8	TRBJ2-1	ASSLAINEQF
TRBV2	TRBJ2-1	ASSGRQEGNEQF
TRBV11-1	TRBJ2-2	ASSLQTSGNTGELF
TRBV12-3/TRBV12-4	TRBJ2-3	ASSSGKEDTQY
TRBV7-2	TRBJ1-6	ASSPSYSPLH
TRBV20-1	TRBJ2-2	SARKSVGANTGELF
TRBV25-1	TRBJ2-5	ASSRGAETQY
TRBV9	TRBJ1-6	ASSVSQYNSPLH
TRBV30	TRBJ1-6	AWSIGSGNSPLH
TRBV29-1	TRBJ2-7	SVAAATSYEQY
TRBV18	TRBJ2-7	ASSSGQGINEQY
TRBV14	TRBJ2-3	ASSQDPGDTQY
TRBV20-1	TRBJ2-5	SARDFNGPTQY
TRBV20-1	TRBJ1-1	SAGKGLGDTEAF
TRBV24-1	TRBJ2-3	ATSIRDTQY
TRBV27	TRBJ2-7	ASSLDRSYEQY
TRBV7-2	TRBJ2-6	ASSSQGGAGANVLT